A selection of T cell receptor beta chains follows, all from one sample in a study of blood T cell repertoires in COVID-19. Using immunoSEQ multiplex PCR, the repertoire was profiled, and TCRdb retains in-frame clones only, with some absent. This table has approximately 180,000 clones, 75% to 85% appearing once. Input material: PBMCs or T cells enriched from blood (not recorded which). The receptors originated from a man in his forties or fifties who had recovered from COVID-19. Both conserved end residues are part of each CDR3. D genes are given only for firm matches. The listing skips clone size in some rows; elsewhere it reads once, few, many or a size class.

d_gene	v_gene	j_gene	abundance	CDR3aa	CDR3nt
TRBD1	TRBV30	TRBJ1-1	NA	CAWSKTGVTEAFF	TGTGCCTGGAGTAAAACAGGGGTCACTGAAGCTTTCTTT
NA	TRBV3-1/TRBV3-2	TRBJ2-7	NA	CASSEPQGKSYEQYF	TGTGCCAGCAGCGAACCACAGGGTAAGAGCTACGAGCAGTACTTC
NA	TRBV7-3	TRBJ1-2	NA	CASSLTNGRVGYTF	TGTGCCAGCAGCTTAACAAACGGCAGGGTGGGCTACACCTTC
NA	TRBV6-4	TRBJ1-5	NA	CASSAEGNQPQHF	TGTGCCAGCAGTGCAGAGGGAAATCAGCCCCAGCATTTT
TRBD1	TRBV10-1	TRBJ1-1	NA	CASSLDRGTEAFF	TGCGCCAGCAGTCTGGACAGGGGGACTGAAGCTTTCTTT
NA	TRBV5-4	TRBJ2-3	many	CASSDGTISTDTQYF	TGTGCCAGCAGCGACGGGACAATTAGCACAGATACGCAGTATTTT
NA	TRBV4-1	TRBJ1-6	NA	CASSQDVVVASYNSPLHF	TGCGCCAGCAGCCAAGATGTCGTAGTTGCATCCTATAATTCACCCCTCCACTTT
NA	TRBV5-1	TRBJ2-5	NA	CASSLGLSGEQETQYF	TGCGCCAGCAGCTTGGGGTTATCAGGGGAGCAAGAGACCCAGTACTTC
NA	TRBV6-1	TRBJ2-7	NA	CASSATVGASSYEQYF	TGTGCCAGCAGTGCCACAGTGGGGGCGTCAAGCTACGAGCAGTACTTC
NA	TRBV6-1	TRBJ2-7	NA	CASSEGPDSYEQYF	TGTGCCAGCAGTGAAGGCCCAGACTCCTACGAGCAGTACTTC
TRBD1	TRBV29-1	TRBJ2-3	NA	CSVYRGSTDTQYF	TGCAGCGTGTACAGGGGCAGCACAGATACGCAGTATTTT
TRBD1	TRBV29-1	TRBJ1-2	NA	CSVKQGTYGYTF	TGCAGCGTCAAACAGGGGACGTACGGCTACACCTTC
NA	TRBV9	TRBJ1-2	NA	CASSVATEGGYTF	TGTGCCAGCAGCGTAGCTACGGAGGGTGGCTACACCTTC
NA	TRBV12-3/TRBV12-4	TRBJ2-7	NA	CASSRVTSYEQYF	TGTGCCAGCAGTCGGGTCACCTCCTACGAGCAGTACTTC
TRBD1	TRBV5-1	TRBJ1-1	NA	CASSFGQGGSVAFF	TGCGCCAGCAGTTTTGGACAGGGGGGTAGTGTGGCTTTCTTT
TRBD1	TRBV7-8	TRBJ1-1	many	CASSSIQGDTEAFF	TGTGCCAGCAGCTCCATTCAGGGGGACACTGAAGCTTTCTTT
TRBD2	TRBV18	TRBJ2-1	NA	CASSRTSGGDHEQFF	TGTGCCAGCTCACGCACTAGCGGGGGGGACCATGAGCAGTTCTTC
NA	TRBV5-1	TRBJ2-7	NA	CASSLDGGAYEQYF	TGCGCCAGCAGCTTGGACGGGGGAGCCTACGAGCAGTACTTC
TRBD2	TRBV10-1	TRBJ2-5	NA	CASSEGLAGEQETQYF	TGCGCCAGCAGTGAGGGACTAGCGGGGGAACAAGAGACCCAGTACTTC
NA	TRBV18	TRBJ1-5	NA	CASSPGEQPQHF	TGTGCCAGCTCACCAGGAGAGCAGCCCCAGCATTTT
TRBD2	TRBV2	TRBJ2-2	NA	CAIRGGGGARGTGELFF	TGTGCCATCAGGGGTGGCGGGGGGGCCCGAGGCACCGGGGAGCTGTTTTTT
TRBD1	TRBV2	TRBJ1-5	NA	CASSAETGANQPQHF	TGTGCCAGCAGTGCTGAGACAGGGGCCAATCAGCCCCAGCATTTT
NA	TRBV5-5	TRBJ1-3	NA	CASSLQPVGENTIYF	TGTGCCAGCAGCTTGCAGCCAGTTGGAGAAAACACCATATATTTT
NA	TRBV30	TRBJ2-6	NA	CAWSQEASGANVLTF	TGTGCCTGGAGTCAAGAGGCCTCTGGGGCCAACGTCCTGACTTTC
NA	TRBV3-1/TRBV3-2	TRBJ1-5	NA	CASSQDLRVKNQPQHF	TGTGCCAGCAGCCAAGATCTCAGGGTAAAGAATCAGCCCCAGCATTTT
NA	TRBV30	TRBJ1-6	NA	CAWSGRTRFNSPLHF	TGTGCCTGGAGTGGTAGGACAAGGTTTAATTCACCCCTCCACTTT
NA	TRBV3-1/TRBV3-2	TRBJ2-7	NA	CASSQGRPGEQYF	TGTGCCAGCAGCCAAGGTAGACCGGGGGAGCAGTACTTC
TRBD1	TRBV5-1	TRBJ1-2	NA	CASSWDRGGYTF	TGCGCCAGCAGCTGGGACAGGGGTGGCTACACCTTC
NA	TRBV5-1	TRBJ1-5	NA	CASSLLGGSNQPQHF	TGCGCCAGCAGCTTGTTGGGAGGGAGCAATCAGCCCCAGCATTTT
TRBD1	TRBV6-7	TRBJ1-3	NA	CASNPRQGAGYGNTIYF	TGTGCCAGCAACCCGCGGCAGGGGGCCGGGTATGGAAACACCATATATTTT
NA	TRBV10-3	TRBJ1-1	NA	CAISESAGVMNTEAFF	TGTGCCATCAGTGAGTCGGCAGGGGTTATGAACACTGAAGCTTTCTTT
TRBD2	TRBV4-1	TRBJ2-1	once	CASSQGLVVGSYNEQFF	TGCGCCAGCAGCCAGGGACTAGTGGTCGGTTCCTACAATGAGCAGTTCTTC
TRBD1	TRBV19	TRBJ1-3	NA	CASSIDREGNTIYF	TGTGCCAGTAGTATTGACAGGGAAGGAAACACCATATATTTT
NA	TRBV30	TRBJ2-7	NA	CAWGDSSYEQYF	TGTGCCTGGGGGGACTCCTCCTACGAGCAGTACTTC
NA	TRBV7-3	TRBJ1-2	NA	CASSPGGGGSAGYTF	TGTGCCAGCAGCCCCGGCGGGGGTGGGTCCGCTGGCTACACCTTC
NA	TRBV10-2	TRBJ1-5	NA	CASSEAGGSNQPQHF	TGCGCCAGCAGTGAAGCGGGAGGAAGCAATCAGCCCCAGCATTTT
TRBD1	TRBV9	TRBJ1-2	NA	CASSLRWTGEDGYTF	TGTGCCAGCAGCCTCAGATGGACAGGGGAGGATGGCTACACCTTC
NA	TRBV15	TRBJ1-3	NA	CATSGYDYDSSGNTIYF	TGTGCCACCAGCGGATACGATTACGACAGCTCTGGAAACACCATATATTTT
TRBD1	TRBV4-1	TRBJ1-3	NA	CASSQEVRGSGNTIYF	TGCGCCAGCAGCCAAGAAGTCAGGGGGTCTGGAAACACCATATATTTT
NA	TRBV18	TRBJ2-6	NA	CASSPSSFSGANVLTF	TGTGCCAGCTCACCGTCGTCGTTCTCTGGGGCCAACGTCCTGACTTTC
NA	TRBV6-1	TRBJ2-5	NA	CASSEFGSWASGQETQYF	TGTGCCAGCAGTGAATTTGGGAGTTGGGCATCAGGCCAAGAGACCCAGTACTTC
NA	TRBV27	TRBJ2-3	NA	CASSLRGHLLTDTQYF	TGTGCCAGCAGTTTAAGGGGTCACCTACTCACAGATACGCAGTATTTT
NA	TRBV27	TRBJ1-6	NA	CASSYEAHYNSPLHF	TGTGCCAGCAGTTACGAGGCCCACTATAATTCACCCCTCCACTTT